This entry describes one TCR beta chain. In germline, CDR1 is SGHAT, CDR2 FQNNGV. V was trimmed by 5 bases and J by 6 bases, leaving 10 bases between them. This CDR3 contains 13 residues. The record originates from a study of blood T cell repertoires in COVID-19. Across the whole study: Both acute and convalescent COVID-19 samples were obtained from the United States, Italy and Spain.

How the authors handled the data: Estimates of nucleated cell counts were drawn from the amplification of reference gene primers. TCRdb's copy holds only in-frame clones and misses some; the assay was immunoSEQ multiplex PCR. V, J and clone size are those of that table, while D and trimming were read from the DNA. The profile covers some 250,000 clones, with roughly 83% appearing a single time and roughly a tenth taken by the ten largest. This TCR came from a woman older than 75 with acute or convalescent COVID-19. This chain connects TRBV11-2 to TRBJ2-2; possibly TRBD2 for D (6 bases). The source material was peripheral blood. The CDR3: CASSLRLAGELFF. The CDR3 DNA is TGTGCCAGCAGCCTGCGACTAGCCGGGGAGCTGTTTTTT.